These 14 T cell receptor beta chains came from one sample sequenced in a study of T cells in Graves' hyperthyroidism and ophthalmopathy. Researchers took RNA transcripts and amplified the TCR beta CDR3 regions from them. First-round RT-PCR with HTBI primers amplified the TCR CDR3 region. TCRdb fed the multiplex PCR reads into MiXCR, producing one record per CDR3 protein. The sample consists of nearly 750,000 distinct CDR3 sequences, over 35% of them appearing once. The sequenced material came from blood. These receptors all come from a woman aged 40-49 years with Graves' hyperthyroidism.

A word on this clonotype: The final CDR3 position lacks the conserved phenylalanine or tryptophan, pointing to a likely read error. CDR3 coding DNA: TGCGCCAGCAGCTTAGGGGACAGTTCCTACGAGCAGTACCTC. Translating gives CASSLGDSSYEQYL. This chain uses TRBV5-1 with TRBJ2-7, with 7 bases aligning to TRBD1. The CDR3 consists of 14 residues. Germline V CDR1 and CDR2: SGHRS, YFSETQ. Trimming at V came to 2 bases and at J to 1 base, leaving 3 bases not matched to a gene.

This clonotype was observed once. The V and J genes are TRBV29-1 and TRBJ2-3; D might be TRBD1 or TRBD2, each matching 6 bases. Germline CDR1 SQVTM, CDR2 ANQGSEA. The CDR3 loop spans 16 amino acids. Trimming removed 4 bases from V and 0 bases from J, with 17 bases in between. This chain's CDR3 is CSVVTGTYSSTDTQYF. The CDR3 coding sequence is TGCAGCGTTGTTACAGGGACTTACTCTAGCACAGATACGCAGTATTTT.

This clonotype was counted at least ten times. J is TRBJ2-7 and V is TRBV10-2; no clear D gene. This CDR3 spans 14 amino acids. Germline V gene data show CDR1 as WSHSY and CDR2 as SAAADI. V gave up 6 bases and J gave up 3 bases, with 15 bases separating them. The CDR3 DNA reads as TGCGCCAGCAGGTCGTTAGAGGCGAACTACGAGCAGTACTTC. Encoded protein: CASRSLEANYEQYF.

V gene TRBV4-3 combines with J gene TRBJ2-2; 15 positions agree with TRBD2. CDR1 is LGHNA, CDR2 YSLEER, per germline. The J segment lost 9 bases and the V segment lost 1 base, leaving 6 bases of the junction unmatched. This CDR3 has 17 residues. The CDR3 DNA reads TGCGCCAGCAGCCAAGGCGGACTAGCGGGGGGGCCCCGGGAGCTGTTTTTT. This sequence encodes CASSQGGLAGGPRELFF.

With respect to this clonotype: A much more abundant neighbour one base away suggests this may be a read error. V is TRBV7-2 and J is TRBJ2-7; 8 bases map to TRBD2. J lost 6 bases, V lost 5 bases, and 18 bases had no gene match. This CDR3 comprises 17 residues. The germline CDR1 and CDR2 sequences are SGHTA and FQGNSA. The CDR3 spells CASSQNPRSGSRSEQYF. As DNA, the CDR3 is TGTGCCAGCAGCCAAAATCCTCGGAGCGGGAGTCGGTCCGAGCAGTACTTC. Using reference TRBV7-2 and TRBJ2-7 for the parts outside the CDR3, the full variable domain is GAGVSQSPSNKVTEKGKDVELRCDPISGHTALYWYRQSLGQGLEFLIYFQGNSAPDKSGLPSDRFSAERTGGSVSTLTIQRTQQEDSAVYLCASSQNPRSGSRSEQYFGPGTRLTVT.

This clonotype was recorded at least ten times. V usage is TRBV10-3 and J usage is TRBJ1-1; 9 nucleotides agree with TRBD1. Trimming took 4 bases from V and 1 from J; bases not matched to a gene: 1. The CDR3 runs 14 residues. Germline loops: CDR1 ENHRY, CDR2 SYGVKD. DNA for the CDR3: TGTGCCATCAGTGCGGGACAGGGGAACACTGAAGCTTTCTTT. It codes for CAISAGQGNTEAFF.

This clonotype was observed at least ten times. The rearrangement joins TRBV19 to TRBJ1-6, with TRBD1 identical over 9 bases. The germline CDR1 and CDR2 sequences are LNHDA and SQIVND (reference sequence). V shed 5 bases and J 7 bases; nucleotides not matched to a gene: 9. The CDR3 has 16 residues. The CDR3 DNA reads TGTGCCAGTAGTGCCACCGGGACAGGGTCGAATTCACCCCTCCACTTT. Translation gives CASSATGTGSNSPLHF.

This clonotype showed up many times. V gene TRBV20-1 combines with J gene TRBJ2-5, with D unclear. The CDR3 totals 14 residues. CDR1 and CDR2 from the germline V gene are DFQATT and SNEGSKA (reference sequence). V lost 1 base to trimming and J lost 3 bases, with 12 bases between them. The CDR3 sequence is CSARVRFLEETQYF. For the CDR3, the DNA is TGCAGTGCTAGAGTCAGGTTTCTAGAAGAGACCCAGTACTTC.

This clonotype was counted many times. The gene calls are TRBV13 and TRBJ1-1; no clear D. Germline CDR1 reads PRHDT; CDR2 reads FYEKMQ (reference sequence). The CDR3 extends over 13 amino acids. Trimming removed 6 bases from V and 1 base from J, with 9 bases in between. The CDR3 region has the DNA TGTGCCAGCAGGGCTGGATGGAACACTGAAGCTTTCTTT. This encodes CASRAGWNTEAFF.

The gene calls are TRBV29-1 and TRBJ2-7; 9 positions match TRBD1. The tail of the sequence fits TRBJ2-1 better, so the J call may be wrong. This CDR3 is 14 amino acids long. Germline loops: CDR1 SQVTM, CDR2 ANQGSEA. CDR3: CSVEVGTGIGEQFF. CDR3 nucleotides: TGCAGCGTTGAAGTCGGGACAGGGATTGGTGAGCAGTTCTTC.

V gene TRBV7-3 combines with J gene TRBJ2-2; no clear D gene. The V gene lost 5 bases and the J gene lost 0 bases, with 19 bases spanning the gap. The CDR3 loop spans 18 amino acids. CDR1 and CDR2 (germline): SGHTA, FQGTGA. Here the CDR3 DNA reads TGTGCCAGCAGCGCACGACCCGGGTATTCAGCGAACACCGGGGAGCTGTTTTTT. Protein: CASSARPGYSANTGELFF.

Worth noting for this clonotype: Here the CDR3 omits its conserved ending phenylalanine or tryptophan, so a read error is the likely source. This chain joins TRBV29-1 and TRBJ2-3; TRBD2 matches 9 bases. Germline assignment: CDR1 SQVTM and CDR2 ANQGSEA. The CDR3 spans 15 residues. Trimming cost V 3 bases and J 9 bases; bases outside gene matches: 13. The CDR3 region is CSVEAGGTWSRTQYY. CDR3 DNA sequence: TGCAGCGTTGAGGCGGGGGGGACCTGGTCGCGGACGCAGTATTAT.

CDR3 in DNA: TGTGCCAGCAGCCAAGAGATATACGAGCAGTACTTC. It translates to CASSQEIYEQYF. This chain connects TRBV14 to TRBJ2-7; unclear D gene. Deletions cut 0 bases from V and 4 bases from J, with 4 bases between. CDR1 and CDR2 (germline): SGHDN, FVKESK. The CDR3 extends over 12 amino acids.

Ten or more counts support this clonotype. The V and J genes are TRBV7-2 and TRBJ2-7; no clear D. The ends were cut back, 5 bases at V and 3 bases at J, with 14 bases in the middle. The CDR3 runs 14 residues. Germline-derived CDR1 and CDR2 are SGHTA and FQGNSA. CDR3 in amino acids: CASSPTRADYEQYF. The CDR3 region has the DNA TGTGCCAGCAGCCCAACAAGGGCTGACTACGAGCAGTACTTC.